This T cell receptor (beta chain) was captured by sequencing in a study of metastatic and nonmetastatic thyroid tumors. Study-wide context: Both malignant and benign thyroid patients supplied peripheral blood and tumor or nodule tissue samples, across which the repertoires of these patients were then compared. Study findings and constraints: Significantly higher TCR beta diversity was reportedly seen in malignant thyroid tumors than benign nodules, in blood and tumor.

TCRdb re-processed the PCR reads through MiXCR. The sample shows approximately 8,000 clones, 31% of them seen only once. This clone counts as medium-sized. Its matching antigen is unknown. Germline-derived CDR1 and CDR2 are LNHNV and YYDKDF (reference sequence). V lost 0 bases, J lost 10 bases, and 7 bases lay in between. The CDR3 has 12 residues. All patients were treatment-naive before thyroid surgery. The TCR sequence derives from a female donor with papillary thyroid cancer or a benign thyroid nodule (not recorded which). Some clones in this sample may be carry-over from other donors' samples. Sample: tumor tissue. V and J are TRBV15 and TRBJ2-1; D call uncertain. The CDR3 coding sequence is TGTGCCACCAGCAGAGATAGGATCGAGCAGTTCTTC. Encoded protein: CATSRDRIEQFF.